Described below is a single T cell receptor (beta chain) sequence and its context. The target antigen is unknown. The data belong to a study of cytomegalovirus exposure and HLA in healthy donors. The protocol was immunoSEQ multiplex PCR, while the TCRdb copy is restricted to in-frame clones and leaves out a portion. The sample holds around 190,000 clones, 86% seen once. Study outcomes and limitations: The investigators catalogued 164 TCR beta chains as cytomegalovirus-associated.

Germline V gene lookup returns CDR1 SGHTA and CDR2 FQGNSA. V was shortened by 5 bases and J by 3 bases, with 8 bases between the two germline ends. This CDR3 region has 12 residues. The sequence was collected from a woman aged 18-30 years in good health and CMV-seronegative. This rearrangement joins TRBV7-2 to TRBJ2-7; the D gene is possibly TRBD1 (5 bases). Material for sequencing was PBMCs. DNA for the CDR3: TGTGCCAGCAGCCTCCAGGGCTACGAGCAGTACTTC. It specifies CASSLQGYEQYF.